This T cell receptor (beta chain) was captured by sequencing in a study of T cell changes during pregnancy in multiple sclerosis. Assay: immunoSEQ multiplex PCR; the TCRdb copy retains only in-frame clones and omits some. The sample has 100,000 or so clones; around 90% are singletons. Germline V gene data show CDR1 as MDHEN and CDR2 as SYDVKM. V lost 3 bases to trimming and J lost 7 bases, with 22 bases between them. CDR3 length: 16 amino acids. The source material was peripheral blood, sampled in the second trimester of pregnancy. The chain links TRBV28 to TRBJ2-7, with D tentatively TRBD2 (5 bases). The origin of this receptor is a female donor with multiple sclerosis, enrolled in a pregnancy study. The CDR3 DNA sequence: TGTGCCAGCAGTTTGATCAGGAGCGGCCCCACTAGAGAGCAGTACTTC. This codes for CASSLIRSGPTREQYF.